This TCR beta chain is drawn from a study of blood T cells in healthy people across ages. Overall study: There was about one barcoded beta molecule captured by template switching per two T cells. Broader study findings: It was held that the diversity estimates obtained from one million T cells were underestimates.

This CDR3 is 17 amino acids long. Per the germline V gene, CDR1 is LGHNA and CDR2 is YSLEER. V was trimmed by 0 bases and J by 7 bases, leaving 19 bases between them. Alongside a J-beta primer mix, a sample-barcoded 5' primer served in a second PCR lasting about 7 to 12 cycles. TCRdb recomputed calls from the 5' RACE reads with MiXCR, one row per CDR3 protein. This sample carries roughly 1,000,000 distinct CDR3 sequences, under 30% of them seen once, and the ten largest clones take around 0.75%. To note about this clonotype: The antigen is unknown.

The people who gave samples were healthy Caucasians from Russia, aged roughly 6 to 90. The total RNA that was extracted per sample amounted to at least 5 micrograms. The same data also contributed to another study, on T cells of mothers and their children.

The sample was blood. The chain combines TRBV4-3 with TRBJ1-5; D unclear. The receptor was derived from a girl aged 2-10 years in good health. The CDR3 reads CASSQDGRSGKGQPQHF. The CDR3 DNA is TGCGCCAGCAGCCAAGATGGTCGATCGGGTAAAGGGCAGCCCCAGCATTTT.